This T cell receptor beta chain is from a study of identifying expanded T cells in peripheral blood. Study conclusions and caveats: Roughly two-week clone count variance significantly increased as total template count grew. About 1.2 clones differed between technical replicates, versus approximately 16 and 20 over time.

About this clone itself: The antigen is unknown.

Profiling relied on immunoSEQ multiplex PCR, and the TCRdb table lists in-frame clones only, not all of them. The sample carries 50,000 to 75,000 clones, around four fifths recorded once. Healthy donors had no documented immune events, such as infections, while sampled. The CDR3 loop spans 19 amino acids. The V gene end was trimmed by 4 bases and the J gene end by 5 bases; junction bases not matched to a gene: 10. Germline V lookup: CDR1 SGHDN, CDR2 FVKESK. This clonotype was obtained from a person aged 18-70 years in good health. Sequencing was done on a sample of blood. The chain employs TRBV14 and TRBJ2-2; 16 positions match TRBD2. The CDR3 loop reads CASSRPGLAGGPKTGELFF. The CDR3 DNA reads TGTGCCAGCAGCCGGCCGGGACTAGCGGGAGGGCCTAAAACCGGGGAGCTGTTTTTT. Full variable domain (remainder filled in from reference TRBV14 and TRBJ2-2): EAGVTQFPSHSVIEKGQTVTLRCDPISGHDNLYWYRRVMGKEIKFLLHFVKESKQDESGMPNNRFLAERTGGTYSTLKVQPAELEDSGVYFCASSRPGLAGGPKTGELFFGEGSRLTVL.